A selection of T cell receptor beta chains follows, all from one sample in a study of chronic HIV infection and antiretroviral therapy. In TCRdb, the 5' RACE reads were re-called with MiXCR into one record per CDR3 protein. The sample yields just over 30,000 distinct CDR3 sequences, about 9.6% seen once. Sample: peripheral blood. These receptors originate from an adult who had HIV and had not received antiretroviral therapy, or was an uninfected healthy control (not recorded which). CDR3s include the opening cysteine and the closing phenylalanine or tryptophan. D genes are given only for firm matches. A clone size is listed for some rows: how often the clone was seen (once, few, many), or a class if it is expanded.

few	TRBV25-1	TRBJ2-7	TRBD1	TGTGCCAGCAGCCGGGACAGCCATCCCTACGAGCAGTACTTC	CASSRDSHPYEQYF
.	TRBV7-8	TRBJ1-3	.	TGTGCCAGCAGCTTATCCCGGGACTCTGGAAACACCATATATTTT	CASSLSRDSGNTIYF
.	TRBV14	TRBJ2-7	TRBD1	TGTGCCAGCAGCCAACAGGGACAGCCCTACGAACAGTACTTC	CASSQQGQPYEQYF
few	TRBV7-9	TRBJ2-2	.	TGTGCCAGCAGCTCGACAGTCAACGGGGAGCTGTTTTTT	CASSSTVNGELFF
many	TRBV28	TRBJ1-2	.	TGTGCCAGCAGCGACGGGGGGGGATACTATGGCTACACCTTC	CASSDGGGYYGYTF
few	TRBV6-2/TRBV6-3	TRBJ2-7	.	TGTGCCAGCAGGCAAGGACACGGGGGGCTGTACGAGCAGTACTTC	CASRQGHGGLYEQYF
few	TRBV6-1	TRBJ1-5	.	TGTGCCAGCAGTGAAACGGGAAATCAGCCCCAGCATTTT	CASSETGNQPQHF
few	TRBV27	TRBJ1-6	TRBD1	TGTGCCAGCAGTTTCGACAGGGGGAATTCACCCCTCCACTTT	CASSFDRGNSPLHF
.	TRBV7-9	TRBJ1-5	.	TGTGCCAGCAGTTCCACCCATAGCAATCAGCCCCAGCATTTT	CASSSTHSNQPQHF
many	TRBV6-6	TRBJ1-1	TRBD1	TGTGCCAGCAGTTACGAGGGACAGGGGACTGAAGCTTTCTTT	CASSYEGQGTEAFF
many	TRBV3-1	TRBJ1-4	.	TGTGCCAGCAGCCCACTGGGGACAACTAATGAAAAACTGTTTTTT	CASSPLGTTNEKLFF
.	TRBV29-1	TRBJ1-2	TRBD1	TGCAGCGTTGAAGCCGGGGACAGGCAGGGTTATGGCTACACCTTC	CSVEAGDRQGYGYTF
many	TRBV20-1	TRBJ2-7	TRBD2	TGCAGTGCCCCTACTAGCGGGAGTACCCGCTACGAGCAGTACTTC	CSAPTSGSTRYEQYF
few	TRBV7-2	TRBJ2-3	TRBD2	TGTGCCAGCAGCTTACTTACGCTAGCGGAGACAGATACGCAGTATTTT	CASSLLTLAETDTQYF
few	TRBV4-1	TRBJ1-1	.	TGCGCCAGCAGCCAAGTGGGCGTGAACACTGAAGCTTTCTTT	CASSQVGVNTEAFF
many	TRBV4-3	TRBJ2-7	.	TGCGCCAGCAGCCAAGAGAGAACTTACGAGCAGTACTTC	CASSQERTYEQYF
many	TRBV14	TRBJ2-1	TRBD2	TGTGCCAGCAGCCACCCCGGACTAGCGGGACCCTACAATGAGCAGTTCTTC	CASSHPGLAGPYNEQFF
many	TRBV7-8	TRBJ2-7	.	TGTGCCAGCAGCTGGGGACGGACCTACGAGCAGTACTTC	CASSWGRTYEQYF
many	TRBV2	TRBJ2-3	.	TGTGCCACCCCTCCCGAAACAGATACGCAGTATTTT	CATPPETDTQYF
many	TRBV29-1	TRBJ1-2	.	TGCAGCGTTGAACCCCCGGGGGCTGGCTATGGCTACACCTTC	CSVEPPGAGYGYTF
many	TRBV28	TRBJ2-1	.	TGTGCCAGCAGTTTATCTAACAGAATCAATGAGCAGTTCTTC	CASSLSNRINEQFF
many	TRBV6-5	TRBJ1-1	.	TGTGCCAGCAGTTACTCGAAGGGGACTGAAGCTTTCTTT	CASSYSKGTEAFF
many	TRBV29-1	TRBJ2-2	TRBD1	TGCAGCGTCTTGACAGGGCGAATCGGGGAGCTGTTTTTT	CSVLTGRIGELFF
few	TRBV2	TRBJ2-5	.	TGTGCCAGCAGTGAAGCTACAGGCGGAGAGACCCAGTACTTC	CASSEATGGETQYF
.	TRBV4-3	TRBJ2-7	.	TGCGCCAGCAGCCAGATGCAGGGTTACGTGCAGTACTTC	CASSQMQGYVQYF